This T cell receptor beta chain was found in a study of shared clonotypes between healthy human individuals. Study findings and constraints: Some naive CD4 clonotypes, about 5.5%, turned up in common across four donors.

Researchers divided each subset's genomic DNA evenly across several immunoSEQ plates. Data came from immunoSEQ multiplex PCR; TCRdb stores just in-frame clones and leaves some out. This table has roughly 2 million clones, over 85% appearing once. Looked up from germline, CDR1 is MDHEN and CDR2 is SYDVKM. The trim removed 10 bases at V and 0 bases at J, leaving 11 bases unmatched. CDR3 length: 15 residues. Details on this clone: What it binds is not known.

The naive CD8 fraction comprised CD45RO-negative cells positively selected for CCR7 and excluded terminally differentiated effector memory CD45RA+ cells. The sample taken for sequencing was naive CD8+ T cells sorted from blood. This sequence joins TRBV28 and TRBJ1-1; 7 nucleotides match TRBD1. The clonotype comes from a man between 18 and 29 years old in good health. The DNA for the CDR3 is TGTGCCACCCTTATCTGGGGACAGTTGAACACTGAAGCTTTCTTT. This gives the protein CATLIWGQLNTEAFF.